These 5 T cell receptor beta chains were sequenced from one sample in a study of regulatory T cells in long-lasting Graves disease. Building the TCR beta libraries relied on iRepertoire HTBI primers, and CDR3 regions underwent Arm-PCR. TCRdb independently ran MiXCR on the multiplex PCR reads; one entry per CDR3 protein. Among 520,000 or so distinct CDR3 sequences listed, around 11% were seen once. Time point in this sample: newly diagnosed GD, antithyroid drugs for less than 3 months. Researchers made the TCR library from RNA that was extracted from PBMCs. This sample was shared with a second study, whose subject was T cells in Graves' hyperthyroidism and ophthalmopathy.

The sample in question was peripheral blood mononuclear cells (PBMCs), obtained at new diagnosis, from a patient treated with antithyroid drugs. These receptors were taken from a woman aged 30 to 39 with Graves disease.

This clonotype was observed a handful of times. The CDR3 nucleotides read TGTGCCAGCAGCCAAGAAAGCGGGAGTCCCAAGGGGCAGTACTTC. Translated: CASSQESGSPKGQYF. The chain links TRBV6-1 to TRBJ2-7, with 8 bases lining up with TRBD2. With V trimmed by 6 bases and J by 9 bases, 16 bases remained unmatched. This CDR3 has 15 residues. Germline V gene lookup returns CDR1 MNHNS and CDR2 SASEGT.

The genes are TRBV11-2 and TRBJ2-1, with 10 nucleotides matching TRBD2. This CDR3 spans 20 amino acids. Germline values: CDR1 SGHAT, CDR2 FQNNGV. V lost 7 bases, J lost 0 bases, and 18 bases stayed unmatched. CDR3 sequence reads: CASILGRLAGEKSSYNEQFF. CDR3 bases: TGTGCCAGCATCCTAGGTCGACTAGCGGGCGAGAAGAGCTCCTACAATGAGCAGTTCTTC.

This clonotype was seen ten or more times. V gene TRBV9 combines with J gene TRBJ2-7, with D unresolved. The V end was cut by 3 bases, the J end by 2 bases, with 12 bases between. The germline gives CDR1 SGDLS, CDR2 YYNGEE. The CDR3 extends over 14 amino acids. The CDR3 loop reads CASSAPGTTYEQYF. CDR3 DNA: TGTGCCAGCAGCGCCCCTGGAACCACCTACGAGCAGTACTTC.

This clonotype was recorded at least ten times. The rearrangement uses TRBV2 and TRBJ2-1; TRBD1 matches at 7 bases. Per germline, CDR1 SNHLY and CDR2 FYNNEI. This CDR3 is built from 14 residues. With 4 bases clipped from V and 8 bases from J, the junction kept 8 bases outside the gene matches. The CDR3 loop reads CASSAGQTTHEQFF. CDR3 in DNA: TGTGCCAGCAGTGCGGGACAGACGACCCATGAGCAGTTCTTC.

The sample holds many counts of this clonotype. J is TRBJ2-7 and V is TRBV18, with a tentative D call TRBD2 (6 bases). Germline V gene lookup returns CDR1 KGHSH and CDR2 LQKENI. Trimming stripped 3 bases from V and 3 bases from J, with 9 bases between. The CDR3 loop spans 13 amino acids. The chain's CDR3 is CASSPGLRYEQYF. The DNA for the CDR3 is TGTGCCAGCTCACCGGGACTCCGCTACGAGCAGTACTTC.